The 22 T cell receptor beta chains presented below share a single source sample, sequenced in a study of shared clonotypes between healthy human individuals. The assay was immunoSEQ multiplex PCR, and TCRdb's table has in-frame clones only and misses some. Of 850,000 to 1,100,000 clones in the sample, about 80% were seen once. The sample taken for sequencing was memory CD4+ T cells from PBMCs. Indicated subset: CD45RA-negative fraction. Receptors were obtained from a young man in good health. Some clones in this sample may be carry-over from other donors' samples.

This clone was found once. A clone one base away is much larger, so this may be a read error. The J gene is TRBJ1-2, the V gene TRBV6-1; 9 bases fit TRBD1. The germline CDR1 and CDR2 sequences are MNHNS and SASEGT. V lost 4 bases to trimming and J lost 3 bases; unmatched junction nucleotides: 12. CDR3 length: 17 amino acids. The CDR3 nucleotides read TGTGCCAGCAGTGCGGACAGGGGCCGCGTCCCGGACTATGGCTACACCTTC. It codes for CASSADRGRVPDYGYTF.

The chain recombines TRBV6-5 with TRBJ2-7; 7 nucleotides line up with TRBD1. Per the germline V gene, CDR1 is MNHEY and CDR2 is SVGAGI. The CDR3 extends over 15 amino acids. V lost 2 bases to trimming and J lost 3 bases; unmatched junction nucleotides: 7. CDR3 in DNA: TGTGCCAGCAGTTACCGGGACAGTGATTTCTACGAGCAGTACTTC. Its protein product is CASSYRDSDFYEQYF.

This chain uses TRBV27 with TRBJ2-7; 7 positions match TRBD2. Trimming removed 0 bases from V and 6 bases from J; junction bases left unmatched: 11. Germline V CDR1 and CDR2: MNHEY, SMNVEV (reference sequence). There are 16 residues in the CDR3. CDR3 nucleotide sequence: TGTGCCAGCAGTTTATCTCTGGCGGGAGAGCGAGGCGAGCAGTACTTC. Translating gives CASSLSLAGERGEQYF.

This clone was observed a handful of times. This chain joins TRBV7-2 and TRBJ2-7, with 10 nucleotides matching TRBD2. Trimming removed 2 bases from V and 6 bases from J; junction bases left unmatched: 4. The V gene's germline CDR1 is SGHTA and CDR2 FQGNSA. The CDR3 consists of 14 residues. CDR3: CASSLIAGGSEQYF. Here the CDR3 DNA reads TGTGCCAGCAGCTTAATAGCGGGAGGTTCCGAGCAGTACTTC.

The gene calls are TRBV29-1 and TRBJ1-3; no reliable D call. The CDR3 extends over 12 amino acids. The V and J ends lost 6 bases and 6 bases respectively, with 12 bases between them. Germline V gives CDR1 SQVTM, CDR2 ANQGSEA. The CDR3 spells CSVGVGVNTIYF. The CDR3 coding sequence is TGCAGCGTAGGCGTCGGAGTAAACACCATATATTTT.

The V and J genes are TRBV28 and TRBJ2-7; 7 nucleotides match TRBD1. The CDR3 spans 15 residues. V was clipped by 6 bases and J by 0 bases; unmatched bases: 8. The germline V gene encodes CDR1 MDHEN and CDR2 SYDVKM. DNA for the CDR3: TGTGCCAGCAGGGAAACAGGGGCTTACTCCTACGAGCAGTACTTC. Protein product: CASRETGAYSYEQYF. Full variable domain (outside the CDR3, taken from reference TRBV28 and TRBJ2-7): DVKVTQSSRYLVKRTGEKVFLECVQDMDHENMFWYRQDPGLGLRLIYFSYDVKMKEKGDIPEGYSVSREKKERFSLILESASTNQTSMYLCASRETGAYSYEQYFGPGTRLTVT.

The sample holds one count of this clone. The V call is TRBV30, the J call TRBJ2-5, with a weak D call TRBD1 (6 bases). The CDR3 is 12 residues long. Trimming stripped 6 bases from V and 5 bases from J, with 13 bases between. CDR1 GTSNPN and CDR2 SVGIG come from the germline V gene (reference sequence). The CDR3 nucleotides read TGTGCCTGCAGACAGGTCGCGGAGACCCAGTACTTC. Translation gives CACRQVAETQYF.

This chain connects TRBV28 to TRBJ2-1; maybe TRBD1 (5 bases). The CDR3 covers 15 residues. Trimming removed 5 bases at V and 9 bases at J, with 20 bases between. Germline CDR1 reads MDHEN; CDR2 reads SYDVKM. CDR3 in amino acids: CASSPGSLLGREQFF. CDR3 DNA sequence: TGTGCCAGCAGTCCCGGCAGTTTACTGGGGCGTGAGCAGTTCTTC. Using reference TRBV28 and TRBJ2-1 for the parts outside the CDR3, the full variable domain is DVKVTQSSRYLVKRTGEKVFLECVQDMDHENMFWYRQDPGLGLRLIYFSYDVKMKEKGDIPEGYSVSREKKERFSLILESASTNQTSMYLCASSPGSLLGREQFFGPGTRLTVL.

The J gene is TRBJ2-7, the V gene TRBV28, with D perhaps TRBD1 or TRBD2 (5 bases each). With 10 bases removed from V and 0 bases from J, the gap between germline ends came to 19 bases. Per germline, CDR1 MDHEN and CDR2 SYDVKM. The CDR3 totals 15 residues. CDR3 protein: CATQRALGDSYEQYF. CDR3 coding DNA: TGTGCCACTCAAAGGGCGCTGGGGGACTCCTACGAGCAGTACTTC.

This clone turned up a few times. The V gene is TRBV7-9, the J gene TRBJ2-5, with D unclear. Germline V gene sequence: CDR1 SEHNR, CDR2 FQNEAQ (reference sequence). There are 12 residues in the CDR3. Trimming removed 11 bases from V and 5 bases from J, with 15 bases in between. The CDR3 loop reads CAAQRMEETQYF. CDR3 in DNA: TGTGCCGCCCAAAGGATGGAGGAGACCCAGTACTTC.

The chain's CDR3 is CASRFPGGGYGYTF. Here the CDR3 DNA reads TGTGCCAGCAGATTCCCGGGGGGCGGCTATGGCTACACCTTC. The rearrangement joins TRBV2 to TRBJ1-2; tentative D call: TRBD1 (6 bases). The CDR3 is 14 amino acids. The germline CDR1 and CDR2 sequences are SNHLY and FYNNEI. The V and J ends lost 6 bases and 4 bases respectively, with 15 bases between them.

There are a few counts of this clone. This rearrangement joins TRBV9 to TRBJ2-7; a weak D match, TRBD1 (6 bases). Looked up from germline, CDR1 is SGDLS and CDR2 is YYNGEE. Trimming pared 0 bases from V and 3 bases from J, leaving 13 bases between. The CDR3 has 15 residues. The CDR3, as DNA: TGTGCCAGCAGCGTAGGGGATACAGGGAACTACGAGCAGTACTTC. Its protein is CASSVGDTGNYEQYF.

The CDR3 sequence is CASTPVGGPYSGNTIYF. CDR3 bases: TGTGCCAGCACCCCGGTGGGGGGCCCTTACTCTGGAAACACCATATATTTT. The chain couples TRBV28 to TRBJ1-3; possible D gene TRBD1, 6 bases. This CDR3 has 17 amino acids. Per the germline V gene, CDR1 is MDHEN and CDR2 is SYDVKM. The V gene lost 7 bases and the J gene lost 0 bases, with 19 bases spanning the gap.

V is TRBV4-2 and J is TRBJ2-7; a possible D gene is TRBD2 (5 bases). In germline, CDR1 is LGHNA, CDR2 YNFKEQ. The CDR3 extends over 15 amino acids. V gave up 0 bases and J gave up 6 bases, with 15 bases separating them. The CDR3 region is CASSQDGGRAGEQYF. The CDR3 bases are TGTGCCAGCAGCCAAGATGGAGGCCGGGCGGGCGAGCAGTACTTC.

The chain is built from TRBV4-2 and TRBJ1-2; possibly TRBD1 for D (6 bases). Germline V gene lookup returns CDR1 LGHNA and CDR2 YNFKEQ. The germline V and J ends were trimmed by 1 base and 7 bases, with 19 bases remaining between them. The CDR3 has 16 amino acids. CDR3 bases: TGTGCCAGCAGCCAAGTATGGGCACAGGGCGTAGGTGGCTACACCTTC. This gives the protein CASSQVWAQGVGGYTF.

This clone was detected once. The V call is TRBV30, the J call TRBJ1-2; no firm D call. Germline V gene lookup returns CDR1 GTSNPN and CDR2 SVGIG (reference sequence). The CDR3 spans 12 residues. The V and J ends lost 7 bases and 4 bases respectively, with 13 bases between them. The CDR3, as DNA: TGTGCCTTTCTCGTTGAGGGCTATGGCTACACCTTC. Translation: CAFLVEGYGYTF.

The J gene is TRBJ2-5, the V gene TRBV5-4; 8 bases are shared with TRBD1. V lost 6 bases and J lost 4; bases outside the gene matches: 5. The CDR3 spans 13 residues. From germline, CDR1 is SGHNT and CDR2 YYREEE (reference sequence). CDR3 DNA: TGTGCCAGCACCGGACAGGGATTAGAGACCCAGTACTTC. Residues: CASTGQGLETQYF.

The rearrangement links TRBV10-3 to TRBJ2-7; 11 positions agree with TRBD2. This CDR3 is 14 amino acids long. Germline V gene sequence: CDR1 ENHRY, CDR2 SYGVKD. The chain's CDR3 is CASHSGRDGYEQYF. For the CDR3, the DNA is TGTGCATCACATAGCGGGAGGGATGGCTACGAGCAGTACTTC.

The gene calls are TRBV20-1 and TRBJ2-7; D not certain. Trimming removed 3 bases at V and 7 bases at J, with 10 bases between. Germline V gene lookup returns CDR1 DFQATT and CDR2 SNEGSKA (reference sequence). The CDR3 sequence is 11 residues long. The CDR3 is CSARLSREQYF. CDR3 nucleotide sequence: TGCAGTGCTAGGTTATCTCGGGAGCAGTACTTC.

The chain is built from TRBV5-1 and TRBJ2-1; 8 bases map to TRBD2. From germline, CDR1 is SGHRS and CDR2 YFSETQ. The junction had 5 bases not matched to a gene; V was cut back by 4 bases and J by 2 bases. The CDR3 contains 15 residues. The chain's CDR3 is CASSPAGVTYNEQFF. The CDR3 DNA reads as TGCGCCAGCAGCCCAGCGGGAGTCACCTACAATGAGCAGTTCTTC. The whole variable domain, filled in from reference TRBV5-1 and TRBJ2-1, reads KAGVTQTPRYLIKTRGQQVTLSCSPISGHRSVSWYQQTPGQGLQFLFEYFSETQRNKGNFPGRFSGRQFSNSRSEMNVSTLELGDSALYLCASSPAGVTYNEQFFGPGTRLTVL.

This clone occurred once. The genes are TRBV11-3 and TRBJ2-2; 8 nucleotides line up with TRBD2. V lost 0 bases and J lost 5; bases outside the gene matches: 11. CDR3 length: 18 residues. Germline V lookup: CDR1 SGHNT, CDR2 YENEEA. CDR3 residues: CASSLDKIGLAGTGELFF. CDR3 nucleotides: TGTGCCAGCAGCTTAGATAAAATTGGACTAGCCGGTACCGGGGAGCTGTTTTTT.

The genes are TRBV19 and TRBJ2-7, with D tentatively TRBD1 or TRBD2 (5 bases each). CDR1 is LNHDA, CDR2 SQIVND, per germline (reference sequence). The CDR3 has 13 amino acids. Trimming left V 2 bases short and J 7 bases short, with 12 bases between. This CDR3 reads CASSIYTEGEQYF. The CDR3 bases are TGTGCCAGTAGTATATATACCGAGGGGGAGCAGTACTTC.